This record looks at one T cell receptor (beta chain) sequence and its context. One end of the junction is discordant with germline, which a read error may explain. This entry comes from a study of breast tumors, draining lymph nodes, adjacent tissues. The germline CDR1 and CDR2 sequences are DFQATT and SNEGSKA (reference sequence). The CDR3 contains 14 residues. Breast cancer patients provided tissue from their axillary draining lymph nodes. Each CDR3 protein is one row after TCRdb ran MiXCR on the multiplex PCR reads. This table has nearly 200,000 distinct CDR3 sequences, around 33% appearing once. The source material was axillary lymph node tissue. The source is a female donor with breast cancer. Some clones in this sample may be carry-over from other donors' samples. The chain recombines TRBV20-1 with TRBJ2-7; 7 nucleotides agree with TRBD2. The CDR3 sequence: CSANGGSSTYGQYF. DNA for the CDR3: TGCAGTGCTAATGGCGGGAGTTCGACCTACGGGCAGTACTTC.